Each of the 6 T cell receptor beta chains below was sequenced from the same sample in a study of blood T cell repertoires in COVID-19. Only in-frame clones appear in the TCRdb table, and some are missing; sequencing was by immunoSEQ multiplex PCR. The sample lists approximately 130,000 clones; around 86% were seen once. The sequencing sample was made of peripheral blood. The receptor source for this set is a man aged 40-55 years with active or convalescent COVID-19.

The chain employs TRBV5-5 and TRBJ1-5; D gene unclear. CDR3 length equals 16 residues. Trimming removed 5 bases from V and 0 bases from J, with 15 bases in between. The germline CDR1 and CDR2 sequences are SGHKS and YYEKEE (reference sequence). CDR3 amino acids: CASSLESTSSNQPQHF. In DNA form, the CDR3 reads TGTGCCAGCAGTTTAGAGTCTACGAGTAGCAATCAGCCCCAGCATTTT.

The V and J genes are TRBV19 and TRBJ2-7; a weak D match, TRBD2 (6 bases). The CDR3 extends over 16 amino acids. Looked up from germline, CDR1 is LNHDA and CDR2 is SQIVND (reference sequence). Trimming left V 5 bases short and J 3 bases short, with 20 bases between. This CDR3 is CASSSRGGAKFYEQYF. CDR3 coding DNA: TGTGCCAGTAGTTCCCGAGGAGGGGCAAAGTTCTACGAGCAGTACTTC.

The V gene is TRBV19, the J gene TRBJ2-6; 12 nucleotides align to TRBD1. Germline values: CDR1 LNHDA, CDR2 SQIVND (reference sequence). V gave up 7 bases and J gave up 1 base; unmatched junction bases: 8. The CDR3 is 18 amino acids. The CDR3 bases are TGTGCCAGTAAAGTCGGGGGACAGGGGGCTTCTGGGGCCAACGTCCTGACTTTC. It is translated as CASKVGGQGASGANVLTF.

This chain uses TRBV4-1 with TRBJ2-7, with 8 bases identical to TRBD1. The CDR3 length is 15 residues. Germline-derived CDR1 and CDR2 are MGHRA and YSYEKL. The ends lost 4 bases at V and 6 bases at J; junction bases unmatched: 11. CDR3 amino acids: CASSLGTGERGEQYF. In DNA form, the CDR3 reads TGCGCCAGCAGCCTCGGGACAGGCGAAAGGGGCGAGCAGTACTTC.

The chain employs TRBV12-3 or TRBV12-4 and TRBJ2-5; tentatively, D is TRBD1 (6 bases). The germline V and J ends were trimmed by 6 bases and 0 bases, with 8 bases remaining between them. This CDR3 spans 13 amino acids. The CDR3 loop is CASRRTDQETQYF. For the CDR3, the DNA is TGTGCCAGCAGAAGGACAGACCAAGAGACCCAGTACTTC.

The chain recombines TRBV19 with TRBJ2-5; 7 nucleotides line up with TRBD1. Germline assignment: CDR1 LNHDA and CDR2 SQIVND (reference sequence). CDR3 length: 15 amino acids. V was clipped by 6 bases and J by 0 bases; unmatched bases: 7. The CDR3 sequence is CASRPWTGDQETQYF. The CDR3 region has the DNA TGTGCCAGTAGACCCTGGACAGGAGACCAAGAGACCCAGTACTTC.